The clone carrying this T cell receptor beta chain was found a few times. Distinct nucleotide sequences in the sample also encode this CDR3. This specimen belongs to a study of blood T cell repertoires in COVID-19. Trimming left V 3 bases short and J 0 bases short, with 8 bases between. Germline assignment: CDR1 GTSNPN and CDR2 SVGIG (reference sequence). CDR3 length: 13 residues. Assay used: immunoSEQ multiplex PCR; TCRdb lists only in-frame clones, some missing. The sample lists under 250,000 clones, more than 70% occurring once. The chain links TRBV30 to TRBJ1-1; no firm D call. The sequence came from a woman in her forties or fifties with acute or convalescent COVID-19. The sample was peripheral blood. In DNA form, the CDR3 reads TGTGCCTGGAGCCCCGGTATGAACACTGAAGCTTTCTTT. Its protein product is CAWSPGMNTEAFF.